The rows below give T cell receptor beta chains drawn from one sample of a study of early T cells in non-severe SARS-CoV-2 infection. MiXCR, run by TCRdb on the 5' RACE reads, gives a single entry per CDR3 protein. The table lists tens of thousands of distinct CDR3 sequences, around 15% of them singletons, with approximately 3.3% in the top ten. Sequenced material: whole blood. The receptors stem from an adult who was a healthcare worker with PCR-confirmed SARS-CoV-2 infection or an uninfected control (not recorded which). Each CDR3 is given with its conserved first and last residue. Each record gives: D gene, V gene, J gene, clone size, CDR3 protein, CDR3 DNA. A D gene is named only where the DNA matches it firmly. Clone sizes are given selectively: once, few, many, or a class where the clone is expanded.

D gene: TRBD2
V gene: TRBV7-3
J gene: TRBJ2-1
clone size: NA
CDR3 protein: CASSPGTSGYNEQFF
CDR3 DNA: TGTGCCAGCAGCCCCGGGACTAGCGGTTACAATGAGCAGTTCTTC

D gene: NA
V gene: TRBV6-1
J gene: TRBJ2-7
clone size: many
CDR3 protein: CASSDRVRYEQYF
CDR3 DNA: TGTGCCAGCAGTGACAGGGTGCGCTACGAGCAGTACTTC

D gene: TRBD1
V gene: TRBV6-5
J gene: TRBJ2-1
clone size: NA
CDR3 protein: CASSPVGTVFYNEQFF
CDR3 DNA: TGTGCCAGCAGTCCCGTGGGGACAGTTTTCTACAATGAGCAGTTCTTC

D gene: NA
V gene: TRBV12-3/TRBV12-4
J gene: TRBJ1-1
clone size: few
CDR3 protein: CASSLGGGHEAFF
CDR3 DNA: TGTGCCAGCAGTTTGGGGGGGGGACATGAAGCTTTCTTT

D gene: NA
V gene: TRBV7-9
J gene: TRBJ2-3
clone size: NA
CDR3 protein: CASSPRGEQYF
CDR3 DNA: TGTGCCAGCAGCCCCCGCGGGGAGCAGTATTTT

D gene: NA
V gene: TRBV6-1
J gene: TRBJ1-1
clone size: NA
CDR3 protein: CASSEGSGLMNTEVFF
CDR3 DNA: TGTGCCAGCAGTGAAGGGTCTGGACTTATGAACACTGAAGTTTTCTTT

D gene: NA
V gene: TRBV5-1
J gene: TRBJ2-1
clone size: NA
CDR3 protein: CASSFIKGRGGNEQFF
CDR3 DNA: TGCGCCAGCAGCTTTATCAAGGGTCGAGGGGGGAATGAGCAGTTCTTC

D gene: TRBD2
V gene: TRBV30
J gene: TRBJ2-3
clone size: many
CDR3 protein: CAWSVGLAGTDTQYF
CDR3 DNA: TGTGCCTGGAGTGTTGGACTAGCGGGCACAGATACGCAGTATTTT

D gene: NA
V gene: TRBV7-2
J gene: TRBJ1-3
clone size: NA
CDR3 protein: CASSHFRDESGNTIYF
CDR3 DNA: TGTGCCAGCAGCCACTTCCGGGATGAGTCTGGAAACACCATATATTTT

D gene: NA
V gene: TRBV12-3/TRBV12-4
J gene: TRBJ2-4
clone size: NA
CDR3 protein: CASSQGGIQYF
CDR3 DNA: TGTGCCAGCAGTCAGGGGGGCATTCAGTACTTC

D gene: NA
V gene: TRBV5-1
J gene: TRBJ1-6
clone size: NA
CDR3 protein: CASSLLTATYSPLHF
CDR3 DNA: TGCGCCAGCAGCTTGCTGACAGCTACTTATTCACCCCTCCACTTT

D gene: NA
V gene: TRBV5-5
J gene: TRBJ2-1
clone size: NA
CDR3 protein: CASSLKWGDGGPWYNEQFF
CDR3 DNA: TGTGCCAGCAGCTTGAAGTGGGGTGACGGGGGGCCATGGTATAATGAGCAGTTCTTC

D gene: NA
V gene: TRBV2
J gene: TRBJ1-6
clone size: few
CDR3 protein: CASSFEGQGNSPLHF
CDR3 DNA: TGTGCCAGCAGCTTCGAGGGCCAGGGGAATTCACCCCTCCACTTT

D gene: TRBD1
V gene: TRBV11-2
J gene: TRBJ2-7
clone size: NA
CDR3 protein: CASKSYGGTGYYEQYF
CDR3 DNA: TGTGCCAGCAAAAGCTATGGCGGGACAGGGTATTACGAGCAGTACTTC

D gene: NA
V gene: TRBV21-1
J gene: TRBJ1-5
clone size: few
CDR3 protein: CASSKPAGKHF
CDR3 DNA: TGTGCCAGCAGCAAACCCGCGGGGAAGCATTTT

D gene: NA
V gene: TRBV12-3/TRBV12-4
J gene: TRBJ2-4
clone size: few
CDR3 protein: CASSLVLAKNIQYF
CDR3 DNA: TGTGCCAGCAGTTTGGTGTTAGCCAAAAACATTCAGTACTTC

D gene: TRBD2
V gene: TRBV14
J gene: TRBJ2-7
clone size: NA
CDR3 protein: CASSHRLAGGYEQYF
CDR3 DNA: TGTGCCAGCAGCCATCGGCTAGCGGGAGGTTACGAGCAGTACTTC

D gene: TRBD2
V gene: TRBV7-9
J gene: TRBJ2-1
clone size: NA
CDR3 protein: CASSHRLAGHNEQFF
CDR3 DNA: TGTGCCAGCAGCCACCGACTAGCGGGCCACAATGAGCAGTTCTTC

D gene: NA
V gene: TRBV11-2
J gene: TRBJ2-7
clone size: NA
CDR3 protein: CASSLLSDFSYEQYF
CDR3 DNA: TGTGCCAGCAGCTTACTGTCGGACTTCTCCTACGAGCAGTACTTC

D gene: TRBD1
V gene: TRBV5-1
J gene: TRBJ2-5
clone size: NA
CDR3 protein: CASSYGQGETQYF
CDR3 DNA: TGCGCCAGCAGCTATGGACAGGGGGAGACCCAGTACTTC

D gene: NA
V gene: TRBV19
J gene: TRBJ2-7
clone size: many
CDR3 protein: CASSTTTRGEQYF
CDR3 DNA: TGTGCCAGTAGTACGACTACGCGCGGGGAGCAGTACTTC

D gene: NA
V gene: TRBV24-1
J gene: TRBJ2-3
clone size: few
CDR3 protein: CATSDAAKADTQYF
CDR3 DNA: TGTGCCACCAGTGACGCAGCTAAAGCAGATACGCAGTATTTT

D gene: NA
V gene: TRBV20-1
J gene: TRBJ2-7
clone size: NA
CDR3 protein: CSASFRVMYEQYF
CDR3 DNA: TGCAGTGCTAGTTTCAGGGTTATGTACGAGCAGTACTTC

D gene: NA
V gene: TRBV18
J gene: TRBJ2-6
clone size: many
CDR3 protein: CASSPTGANVLTF
CDR3 DNA: TGTGCCAGCTCCCCAACCGGGGCCAACGTCCTGACTTTC

D gene: NA
V gene: TRBV6-6
J gene: TRBJ2-7
clone size: few
CDR3 protein: CASSPSTVTLSYEQYF
CDR3 DNA: TGTGCCAGCAGTCCGAGCACCGTGACACTTTCCTACGAGCAGTACTTC

D gene: NA
V gene: TRBV6-6
J gene: TRBJ2-7
clone size: once
CDR3 protein: CASSRPREGVAYEQYF
CDR3 DNA: TGTGCCAGCAGTAGACCCCGAGAGGGAGTCGCGTACGAGCAGTACTTC

D gene: TRBD1
V gene: TRBV20-1
J gene: TRBJ1-1
clone size: few
CDR3 protein: CSARQGAGDTEAFF
CDR3 DNA: TGCAGTGCTAGACAGGGGGCAGGCGACACTGAAGCTTTCTTT

D gene: TRBD1
V gene: TRBV7-9
J gene: TRBJ2-6
clone size: many
CDR3 protein: CASSFYRGTSGANVLTF
CDR3 DNA: TGTGCCAGCAGCTTTTACAGGGGAACCTCTGGGGCCAACGTCCTGACTTTC

D gene: NA
V gene: TRBV30
J gene: TRBJ2-7
clone size: few
CDR3 protein: CAWSVRGIMYEQYF
CDR3 DNA: TGTGCCTGGAGTGTACGCGGTATAATGTACGAGCAGTACTTC

D gene: NA
V gene: TRBV20-1
J gene: TRBJ1-4
clone size: few
CDR3 protein: CSAPPSGQPTNEKLFF
CDR3 DNA: TGCAGTGCGCCGCCCTCCGGACAGCCAACTAATGAAAAACTGTTTTTT

D gene: TRBD1
V gene: TRBV30
J gene: TRBJ1-2
clone size: many
CDR3 protein: CAWINRDRETSGYGYTF
CDR3 DNA: TGTGCCTGGATTAACCGGGACAGAGAAACTTCGGGCTATGGCTACACCTTC

D gene: NA
V gene: TRBV12-3/TRBV12-4
J gene: TRBJ1-5
clone size: many
CDR3 protein: CASSPDRPQPQHF
CDR3 DNA: TGTGCCAGCAGTCCCGATAGACCTCAGCCCCAGCATTTT

D gene: TRBD1
V gene: TRBV9
J gene: TRBJ1-2
clone size: NA
CDR3 protein: CASSPTGDRINYGYTF
CDR3 DNA: TGTGCCAGCAGCCCAACCGGGGACAGGATTAACTATGGCTACACCTTC

D gene: NA
V gene: TRBV10-3
J gene: TRBJ2-5
clone size: few
CDR3 protein: CAISEFDYYQETQYF
CDR3 DNA: TGTGCCATCAGTGAGTTCGACTACTACCAAGAGACCCAGTACTTC

D gene: TRBD1
V gene: TRBV11-2
J gene: TRBJ2-2
clone size: few
CDR3 protein: CASSSLQGFGELFF
CDR3 DNA: TGTGCCAGCAGCTCACTACAGGGGTTCGGGGAGCTGTTTTTT

D gene: NA
V gene: TRBV6-1
J gene: TRBJ2-5
clone size: NA
CDR3 protein: CASTRNRQEQETQYF
CDR3 DNA: TGTGCCAGCACCAGAAATAGACAGGAGCAAGAGACCCAGTACTTC

D gene: NA
V gene: TRBV12-3/TRBV12-4
J gene: TRBJ1-1
clone size: few
CDR3 protein: CASSLWGKSTEAFF
CDR3 DNA: TGTGCCAGCAGTTTATGGGGGAAGTCCACTGAAGCTTTCTTT

D gene: NA
V gene: TRBV18
J gene: TRBJ2-5
clone size: NA
CDR3 protein: CASSPTGYRGYQETQYF
CDR3 DNA: TGTGCCAGCTCACCCACCGGGTACAGAGGGTACCAAGAGACCCAGTACTTC

D gene: TRBD2
V gene: TRBV11-3
J gene: TRBJ2-7
clone size: NA
CDR3 protein: CASSLGTLGLAAYEQYF
CDR3 DNA: TGTGCCAGCAGCTTAGGAACCCTGGGACTAGCGGCCTACGAGCAGTACTTC

D gene: NA
V gene: TRBV19
J gene: TRBJ1-4
clone size: few
CDR3 protein: CASSISGGLEKLFF
CDR3 DNA: TGTGCCAGTAGTATTTCGGGGGGCCTGGAAAAACTGTTTTTT

D gene: NA
V gene: TRBV20-1
J gene: TRBJ1-5
clone size: NA
CDR3 protein: CSAGYSNQPQHF
CDR3 DNA: TGCAGTGCGGGGTATAGCAATCAGCCCCAGCATTTT

D gene: TRBD2
V gene: TRBV5-8
J gene: TRBJ2-7
clone size: many
CDR3 protein: CASSLGTSGNYEQYF
CDR3 DNA: TGTGCCAGCAGCTTAGGGACTAGCGGAAACTACGAGCAGTACTTC

D gene: NA
V gene: TRBV27
J gene: TRBJ2-2
clone size: few
CDR3 protein: CASRSSAGTGELFF
CDR3 DNA: TGTGCCAGCAGAAGCAGCGCGGGCACCGGGGAGCTGTTTTTT

D gene: NA
V gene: TRBV4-1
J gene: TRBJ2-7
clone size: many
CDR3 protein: CASSQDRQGSYEQYF
CDR3 DNA: TGCGCCAGCAGCCAAGATCGGCAGGGTTCCTACGAGCAGTACTTC

D gene: TRBD2
V gene: TRBV9
J gene: TRBJ2-5
clone size: NA
CDR3 protein: CASGAIAGTQYF
CDR3 DNA: TGTGCCAGCGGGGCCATAGCGGGGACCCAGTACTTC

D gene: NA
V gene: TRBV18
J gene: TRBJ1-6
clone size: many
CDR3 protein: CASSKGQSVNNSPLHF
CDR3 DNA: TGTGCCAGCTCGAAAGGACAGTCCGTGAACAATTCACCCCTCCACTTT

D gene: NA
V gene: TRBV11-1
J gene: TRBJ2-1
clone size: many
CDR3 protein: CASSYHEAPGYNEQFF
CDR3 DNA: TGTGCCAGCAGCTACCACGAAGCCCCCGGGTACAATGAGCAGTTCTTC

D gene: TRBD1
V gene: TRBV29-1
J gene: TRBJ2-7
clone size: NA
CDR3 protein: CSVVRQGAYEQYF
CDR3 DNA: TGCAGCGTTGTGAGACAGGGGGCCTACGAGCAGTACTTC

D gene: TRBD2
V gene: TRBV29-1
J gene: TRBJ2-7
clone size: NA
CDR3 protein: CSVSPAGYEQYF
CDR3 DNA: TGCAGCGTTTCCCCAGCGGGATACGAGCAGTACTTC

D gene: TRBD1
V gene: TRBV7-2
J gene: TRBJ2-7
clone size: NA
CDR3 protein: CASSLGPTGVSPYEQYF
CDR3 DNA: TGTGCCAGCAGCTTAGGACCCACAGGGGTTTCCCCCTACGAGCAGTACTTC

D gene: NA
V gene: TRBV12-3/TRBV12-4
J gene: TRBJ1-1
clone size: many
CDR3 protein: CASSFGGPGNTEAFF
CDR3 DNA: TGTGCCAGCAGTTTCGGGGGGCCAGGGAACACTGAAGCTTTCTTT

D gene: TRBD1
V gene: TRBV14
J gene: TRBJ1-1
clone size: NA
CDR3 protein: CASSQRIQGQRWGEAFF
CDR3 DNA: TGTGCCAGCAGCCAAAGGATACAGGGGCAACGGTGGGGTGAAGCTTTCTTT